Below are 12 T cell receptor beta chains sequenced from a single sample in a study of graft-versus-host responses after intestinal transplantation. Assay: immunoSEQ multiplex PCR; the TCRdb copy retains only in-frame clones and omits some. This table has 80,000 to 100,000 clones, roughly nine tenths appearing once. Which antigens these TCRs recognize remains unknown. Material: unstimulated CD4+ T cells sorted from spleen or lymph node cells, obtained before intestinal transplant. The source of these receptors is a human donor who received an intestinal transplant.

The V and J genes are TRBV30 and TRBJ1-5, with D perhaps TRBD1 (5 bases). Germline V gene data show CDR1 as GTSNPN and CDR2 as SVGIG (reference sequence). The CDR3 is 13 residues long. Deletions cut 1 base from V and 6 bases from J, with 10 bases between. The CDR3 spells CAWSGGRGQPQHF. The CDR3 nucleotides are TGTGCCTGGAGTGGGGGTAGGGGTCAGCCCCAGCATTTT.

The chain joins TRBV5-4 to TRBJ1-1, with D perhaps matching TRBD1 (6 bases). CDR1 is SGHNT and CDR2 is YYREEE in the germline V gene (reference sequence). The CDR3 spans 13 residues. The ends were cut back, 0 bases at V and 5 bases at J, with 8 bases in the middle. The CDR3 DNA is TGTGCCAGCAGCTTGGAGGGGACAACTGAAGCTTTCTTT. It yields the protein CASSLEGTTEAFF.

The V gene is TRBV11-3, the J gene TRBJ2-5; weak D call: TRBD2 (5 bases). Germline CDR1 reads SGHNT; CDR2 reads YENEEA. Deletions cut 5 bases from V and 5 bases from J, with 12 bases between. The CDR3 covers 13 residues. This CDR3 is CASSRRLGETQYF. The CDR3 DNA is TGTGCCAGCAGCCGGAGGTTGGGGGAGACCCAGTACTTC.

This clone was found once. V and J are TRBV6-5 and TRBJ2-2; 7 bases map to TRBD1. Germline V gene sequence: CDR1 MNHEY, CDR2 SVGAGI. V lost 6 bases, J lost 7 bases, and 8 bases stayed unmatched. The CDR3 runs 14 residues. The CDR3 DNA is TGTGCCAGCAGGAAGGGGGCGGAAAACGGGGAGCTGTTTTTT. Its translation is CASRKGAENGELFF.

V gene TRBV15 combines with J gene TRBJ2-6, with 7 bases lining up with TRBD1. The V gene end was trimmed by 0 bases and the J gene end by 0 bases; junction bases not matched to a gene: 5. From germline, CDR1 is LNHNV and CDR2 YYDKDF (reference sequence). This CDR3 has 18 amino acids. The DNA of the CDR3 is TGTGCCACCAGCAGAGAAAGAGGACAGGTCTCTGGGGCCAACGTCCTGACTTTC. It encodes CATSRERGQVSGANVLTF.

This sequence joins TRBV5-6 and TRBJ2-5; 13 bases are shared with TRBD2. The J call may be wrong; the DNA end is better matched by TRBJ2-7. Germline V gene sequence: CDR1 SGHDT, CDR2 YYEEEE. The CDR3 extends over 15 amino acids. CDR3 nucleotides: TGTGCCAGCAGCTTGGGACTAGCGGGGGGCTACGAGCAGTACTTC. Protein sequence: CASSLGLAGGYEQYF.

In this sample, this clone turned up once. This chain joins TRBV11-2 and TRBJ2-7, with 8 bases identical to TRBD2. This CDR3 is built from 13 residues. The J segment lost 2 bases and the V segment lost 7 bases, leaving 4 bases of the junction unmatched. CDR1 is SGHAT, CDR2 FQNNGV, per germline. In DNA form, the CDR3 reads TGTGCCAGCAACCCGGGGGGGGCCTACGAGCAGTACTTC. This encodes CASNPGGAYEQYF.

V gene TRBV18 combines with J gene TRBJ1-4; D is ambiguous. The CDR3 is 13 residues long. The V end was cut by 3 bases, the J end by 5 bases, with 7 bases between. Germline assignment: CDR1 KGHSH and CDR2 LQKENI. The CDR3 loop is CASSPSGNEKLFF. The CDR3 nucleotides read TGTGCCAGCTCACCCTCGGGAAATGAAAAACTGTTTTTT.

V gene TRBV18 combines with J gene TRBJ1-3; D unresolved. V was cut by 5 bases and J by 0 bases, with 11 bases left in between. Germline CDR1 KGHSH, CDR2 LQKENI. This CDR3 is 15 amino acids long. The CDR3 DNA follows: TGTGCCAGCTCAGAACAGAGCACCTCTGGAAACACCATATATTTT. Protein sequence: CASSEQSTSGNTIYF.

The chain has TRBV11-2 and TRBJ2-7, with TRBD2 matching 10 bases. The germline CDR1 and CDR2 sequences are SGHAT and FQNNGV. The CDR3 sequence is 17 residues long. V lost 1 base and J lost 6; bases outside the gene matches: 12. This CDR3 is CASSLGRSSGSALEQYF. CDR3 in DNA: TGTGCCAGCAGCTTAGGCCGTTCTAGCGGGAGTGCCCTCGAGCAGTACTTC.

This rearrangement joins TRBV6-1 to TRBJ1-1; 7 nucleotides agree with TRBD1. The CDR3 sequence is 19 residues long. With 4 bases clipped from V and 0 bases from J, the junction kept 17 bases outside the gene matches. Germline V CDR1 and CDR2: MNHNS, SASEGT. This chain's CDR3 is CASSANLHTGDPLNTEAFF. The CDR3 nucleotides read TGTGCCAGCAGTGCCAACCTCCATACAGGGGACCCTTTGAACACTGAAGCTTTCTTT.

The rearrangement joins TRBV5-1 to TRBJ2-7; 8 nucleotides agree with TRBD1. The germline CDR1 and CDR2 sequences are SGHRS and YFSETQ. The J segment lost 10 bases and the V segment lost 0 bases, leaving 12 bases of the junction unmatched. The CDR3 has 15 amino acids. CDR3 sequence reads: CASSLAGDRLQRQYF. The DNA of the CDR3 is TGCGCCAGCAGCTTGGCCGGGGACAGGCTTCAAAGACAGTACTTC.